Shown below are 28 T cell receptor beta chains from a single sample sequenced in a study of post-analysis software for immune sequencing data. Libraries were made from TCR beta cDNA, and they carried unique molecular identifiers. A single record per CDR3 protein comes from TCRdb applying MiXCR to the PCR reads. The sample consists of 500,000 to 600,000 distinct CDR3 sequences, roughly 45% of them appearing once. These TCRs are of unknown antigen specificity. General observations from the study: About five TRBV segments, including TRBV5-6, TRBV5-1 and TRBV20-1, were more frequent in patients than controls.

The source material was blood. These receptors originate from a girl between 10 and 17 years old with multiple sclerosis.

V is TRBV7-2 and J is TRBJ2-5; 12 positions agree with TRBD2. This CDR3 is 18 amino acids long. CDR1 and CDR2 from the germline V gene are SGHTA and FQGNSA. Trimming removed 4 bases from V and 5 bases from J; junction bases left unmatched: 14. The CDR3 protein is CASSSSLAGGRIGETQYF. The CDR3 DNA sequence: TGTGCCAGCAGCTCTTCTCTAGCGGGGGGGCGGATTGGGGAGACCCAGTACTTC.

This clonotype was detected a few times. The chain joins TRBV12-3 or TRBV12-4 to TRBJ2-5; maybe TRBD2 (6 bases). V lost 3 bases and J 3 bases, leaving 11 bases between the germline ends. The CDR3 covers 14 residues. Here the CDR3 reads CASSFGRGEETQYF. Written as DNA, the CDR3 is TGTGCCAGCAGTTTTGGGCGGGGAGAAGAGACCCAGTACTTC.

This chain uses TRBV7-2 with TRBJ2-7; weak D call: TRBD1 (6 bases). The CDR3 runs to 13 residues. The V end lost 8 bases, the J end lost 1 base, and 12 bases lay between the germline ends. Looked up from germline, CDR1 is SGHTA and CDR2 is FQGNSA. The CDR3 sequence: CASQITGSYEQYF. CDR3 nucleotides: TGTGCCAGCCAAATTACAGGGTCCTACGAGCAGTACTTC. The complete variable domain, with remaining parts taken from reference TRBV7-2 and TRBJ2-7, reads GAGVSQSPSNKVTEKGKDVELRCDPISGHTALYWYRQSLGQGLEFLIYFQGNSAPDKSGLPSDRFSAERTGGSVSTLTIQRTQQEDSAVYLCASQITGSYEQYFGPGTRLTVT.

V and J are TRBV5-8 and TRBJ2-3; D is possibly TRBD2 (6 bases). CDR1 and CDR2 (germline): SGHTS, YDEGEE. The ends were cut back, 4 bases at V and 14 bases at J, with 20 bases in the middle. The CDR3 runs 13 residues. CDR3 bases: TGTGCCAGCAGCCCCCCCGGCCGGGGGTCCAGGTATTTT. This gives the protein CASSPPGRGSRYF.

V usage is TRBV29-1 and J usage is TRBJ1-1, with a tentative D call TRBD1 (5 bases). Trimming shortened V by 6 bases and J by 5 bases, and 19 bases separated the two germline ends. The CDR3 is 14 residues long. Per germline, CDR1 SQVTM and CDR2 ANQGSEA. CDR3 bases: TGCAGCGTGGAACACCAGGGAGGTGGGACTGAAGCTTTCTTT. This gives the protein CSVEHQGGGTEAFF.

This clonotype was observed a handful of times. J is TRBJ2-5 and V is TRBV7-9; 8 positions agree with TRBD1. The DNA matches TRBJ2-7 better at its end, which makes the J call doubtful. The CDR3 runs 13 residues. The germline V gene has CDR1 SEHNR and CDR2 FQNEAQ (reference sequence). The CDR3 nucleotides read TGTGCCAGCAGCTCAGGGGGCATCTACGAGCAGTACTTC. Protein sequence: CASSSGGIYEQYF.

This chain connects TRBV13 to TRBJ2-5, with D hard to call. Germline CDR1 and CDR2: PRHDT and FYEKMQ (reference sequence). The ends were cut back, 4 bases at V and 5 bases at J, with 14 bases in the middle. This CDR3 has 14 amino acids. The CDR3 DNA follows: TGTGCCAGCAGCTCCGGCTGGGATCCGGAGACCCAGTACTTC. This translates into CASSSGWDPETQYF.

The rearrangement links TRBV3-1 to TRBJ2-1, with a tentative D call TRBD1 (5 bases). The CDR3 runs to 11 residues. The V gene's germline CDR1 is LGHDT and CDR2 YNNKEL (reference sequence). Trimming left V 5 bases short and J 7 bases short, with 6 bases between. The DNA of the CDR3 is TGTGCCAGCAGCAGGACAAATGAGCAGTTCTTC. It codes for CASSRTNEQFF.

This clonotype occurred a few times. The rearrangement links TRBV13 to TRBJ2-1, with D possibly TRBD2 on 6 matching bases. The end of the DNA is better explained by TRBJ2-7, so the J call may be wrong. Germline CDR1 reads PRHDT; CDR2 reads FYEKMQ (reference sequence). The CDR3 consists of 14 residues. The CDR3 region is CASSLGGGLEEQYF. CDR3 nucleotides: TGTGCCAGCAGCTTGGGAGGCGGCCTTGAGGAGCAGTACTTC.

This clonotype was detected once. This chain joins TRBV19 and TRBJ2-1; D remains unclear. The germline V gene encodes CDR1 LNHDA and CDR2 SQIVND (reference sequence). The CDR3 sequence is 13 residues long. V was trimmed by 5 bases and J by 6 bases, leaving 11 bases between them. The CDR3 nucleotides are TGTGCCAGTAGTCCCGGACCGCGCAATGAGCAGTTCTTC. It codes for CASSPGPRNEQFF.

As DNA, the CDR3 is TGCAGTGCCTCCCCAGGGGCTTATGGCTACACCTTC. Residues: CSASPGAYGYTF. This chain connects TRBV20-1 to TRBJ1-2, with TRBD1 as a possible D gene (6 bases). Looked up from germline, CDR1 is DFQATT and CDR2 is SNEGSKA (reference sequence). This CDR3 has 12 residues. V was clipped by 6 bases and J by 5 bases, with 13 bases between them.

V and J are TRBV20-1 and TRBJ2-5; 10 nucleotides match TRBD2. V trimming: 3 bases; J trimming: 3 bases; junction bases outside the gene matches: 4. Germline V gene sequence: CDR1 DFQATT, CDR2 SNEGSKA (reference sequence). The CDR3 is 14 amino acids. CDR3 coding DNA: TGCAGTGCTAGGGTCCTAGCGGGGGAAGAGACCCAGTACTTC. It is translated as CSARVLAGEETQYF.

J is TRBJ1-1 and V is TRBV9; D may be TRBD1 (6 bases). The CDR3 is made up of 15 amino acids. Germline assignment: CDR1 SGDLS and CDR2 YYNGEE. The V end lost 1 base, the J end lost 1 base, and 11 bases lay between the germline ends. CDR3 residues: CASSVLQGSNTEAFF. DNA for the CDR3: TGTGCCAGCAGCGTACTACAGGGTTCGAACACTGAAGCTTTCTTT.

The chain has TRBV12-3 or TRBV12-4 and TRBJ2-5, with 9 bases lining up with TRBD2. V was pared by 2 bases and J by 13 bases, with 8 bases of the junction left unmatched. This CDR3 has 13 residues. This CDR3 reads CASSLTGLAGTYF. CDR3 sequence (DNA): TGTGCCAGCAGTTTAACGGGGCTAGCGGGGACGTACTTC.

The V call is TRBV20-1, the J call TRBJ2-1; D ambiguous. CDR1 is DFQATT, CDR2 SNEGSKA, per germline (reference sequence). The CDR3 covers 10 residues. The V end lost 7 bases, the J end lost 7 bases, and 8 bases lay between the germline ends. This chain's CDR3 is CSVMRNEQFF. In nucleotides, the CDR3 is TGCAGTGTAATGCGGAATGAGCAGTTCTTC.

This clonotype was detected a few times. The chain links TRBV5-1 to TRBJ1-1; TRBD1 agrees at 8 bases. V lost 0 bases, J lost 1 base, and 5 bases stayed unmatched. Per germline, CDR1 SGHRS and CDR2 YFSETQ. CDR3 length: 16 amino acids. CDR3 coding DNA: TGCGCCAGCAGCTTGGGGGGGGGGACAGGGAACACTGAAGCTTTCTTT. It encodes CASSLGGGTGNTEAFF.

V usage is TRBV12-3 or TRBV12-4 and J usage is TRBJ2-5; D unclear. Trimming left V 6 bases short and J 1 base short, with 15 bases between. The CDR3 has 15 residues. CDR3 coding DNA: TGTGCCAGCAGCAAGTCCCCTCACAGCCAAGAGACCCAGTACTTC. It translates to CASSKSPHSQETQYF.

In the case of this clonotype: A read error may produce the germline difference seen at one junction end. The chain links TRBV12-3 or TRBV12-4 to TRBJ1-1, with D unclear. The CDR3 loop spans 15 amino acids. The CDR3 protein is CGSSTQPLMNTEAFF. The CDR3 DNA reads TGTGGCAGCAGTACGCAGCCGCTCATGAACACTGAAGCTTTCTTT.

This clonotype was seen a single time. The J gene is TRBJ1-1, the V gene TRBV5-1; 8 bases agree with TRBD1. J lost 4 bases, V lost 4 bases, and 6 bases had no gene match. The germline V gene encodes CDR1 SGHRS and CDR2 YFSETQ. The CDR3 contains 14 residues. The CDR3 reads CASSAGGAGTEAFF. DNA for the CDR3: TGCGCCAGCAGCGCAGGGGGCGCGGGCACTGAAGCTTTCTTT.

This chain links TRBV6-1 with TRBJ2-1, with 8 bases lining up with TRBD1. V trimming: 3 bases; J trimming: 12 bases; junction bases outside the gene matches: 7. The CDR3 covers 13 residues. CDR1 MNHNS and CDR2 SASEGT come from the germline V gene. The CDR3: CASSEDRVGRQFF. Here the CDR3 DNA reads TGTGCCAGCAGTGAGGACAGGGTTGGGCGGCAGTTCTTC.

The genes are TRBV5-5 and TRBJ2-3, with a weak D call TRBD2 (5 bases). This CDR3 is 16 amino acids long. Trimming shortened V by 4 bases and J by 0 bases, and 15 bases separated the two germline ends. Germline V lookup: CDR1 SGHKS, CDR2 YYEKEE (reference sequence). The CDR3 is CASSLVHGESTDTQYF. The CDR3 bases are TGTGCCAGCAGCCTGGTACACGGGGAAAGCACAGATACGCAGTATTTT.

J is TRBJ2-1 and V is TRBV5-6; no definite D call. Between the trimmed V and J ends, which lost 4 bases and 7 bases, there was a span of 15 bases. The CDR3 has 14 residues. Germline loops: CDR1 SGHDT, CDR2 YYEEEE. CDR3 region: CASSRSPSGNEQFF. The CDR3 bases are TGTGCCAGCAGCCGATCCCCCAGTGGGAATGAGCAGTTCTTC.

The rearrangement uses TRBV2 and TRBJ1-2; D gene ambiguous. The CDR3 is 10 residues long. Germline loops: CDR1 SNHLY, CDR2 FYNNEI. Trimming took off 7 bases at V and 10 bases at J, with 10 bases between the two ends. The chain's CDR3 is CASNGPDYTF. CDR3 in DNA: TGTGCCAGCAACGGACCCGACTACACCTTC.

This clonotype occurred many times. The junction departs from the called germline gene at one end, perhaps through a read error. The chain links TRBV7-7 to TRBJ2-5; 7 bases match TRBD2. CDR1 and CDR2 (germline): SSHAT, FNYEAQ (reference sequence). The CDR3 runs to 15 residues. Written as DNA, the CDR3 is TGTGCTAGCAGCTCGGGGCGGGGGAGCAGAGAGACCCAGTACTTC. Protein product: CASSSGRGSRETQYF.

This clonotype has more than one count but fewer than ten. The CDR3 DNA reads TGTGCCAGCAGTCCTAGGGGACAGTCCTCTAATCAGCCCCAGCATTTT. This encodes CASSPRGQSSNQPQHF. This chain joins TRBV27 and TRBJ1-5; 7 bases fit TRBD1. Looked up from germline, CDR1 is MNHEY and CDR2 is SMNVEV (reference sequence). This CDR3 comprises 16 residues. Trimming cost V 5 bases and J 4 bases; bases outside gene matches: 11.

This clonotype occurred a few times. This chain connects TRBV15 to TRBJ1-2; no reliable D call. The CDR3 consists of 17 residues. In germline, CDR1 is LNHNV, CDR2 YYDKDF (reference sequence). Trimming removed 1 base at V and 4 bases at J, with 19 bases between. The CDR3 bases are TGTGCCACCAGCAGAGGCCCCATGACCGGGAGGAGCTATGGCTACACCTTC. This gives the protein CATSRGPMTGRSYGYTF.

The sample holds a few counts of this clonotype. The chain combines TRBV12-3 or TRBV12-4 with TRBJ2-5; no firm D call. With 5 bases removed from V and 4 bases from J, the gap between germline ends came to 14 bases. This CDR3 spans 14 amino acids. CDR3 amino acids: CASSVSVFGETQYF. As DNA, the CDR3 is TGTGCCAGCAGTGTATCAGTCTTTGGAGAGACCCAGTACTTC.

This chain links TRBV29-1 with TRBJ2-1, with TRBD1 identical over 8 bases. V dropped 3 bases and J dropped 8; count of bases not matched to a gene: 12. This CDR3 is built from 15 residues. The germline V gene encodes CDR1 SQVTM and CDR2 ANQGSEA. CDR3 protein: CSVDGWTGLGHEQFF. The CDR3 DNA follows: TGCAGCGTTGACGGGTGGACAGGGTTGGGCCATGAGCAGTTCTTC.